The 31 T cell receptor beta chains in this list originate from one sample, sequenced in a study of cytomegalovirus exposure and HLA in healthy donors. The PCR was carried out with 60 Vbeta primers and 13 Jbeta primers. Assay used: immunoSEQ multiplex PCR; TCRdb lists only in-frame clones, some missing. The table lists about 130,000 clones, around 74% of them singletons, with around 4% in the top ten. Sequences were obtained from PBMCs. All receptors come from a woman in her 50s in good health and CMV-seropositive.

The CDR3 sequence is CASSPGQSYNEQFF. CDR3 coding DNA: TGCGCCAGCAGCCCGGGACAGTCCTACAATGAGCAGTTCTTC. The rearrangement joins TRBV5-1 to TRBJ2-1; 7 bases map to TRBD1. Germline V gene sequence: CDR1 SGHRS, CDR2 YFSETQ. Trimming cost V 4 bases and J 1 base; bases outside gene matches: 2. The CDR3 consists of 14 residues.

The chain has TRBV18 and TRBJ1-2; weak D call: TRBD1 (6 bases). Trimming took 3 bases from V and 3 from J, leaving 14 bases between them. The germline gives CDR1 KGHSH, CDR2 LQKENI. The CDR3 is 15 amino acids. The DNA of the CDR3 is TGTGCCAGCTCACCGAACAGGGCCCAAGACTATGGCTACACCTTC. Its translation: CASSPNRAQDYGYTF. The entire variable domain, with the rest obtained from reference TRBV18 and TRBJ1-2, is as follows: NAGVMQNPRHLVRRRGQEARLRCSPMKGHSHVYWYRQLPEEGLKFMVYLQKENIIDESGMPKERFSAEFPKEGPSILRIQQVVRGDSAAYFCASSPNRAQDYGYTFGSGTRLTVV.

The V call is TRBV7-8, the J call TRBJ2-7; tentatively, D is TRBD1 (6 bases). V was cut by 1 base and J by 2 bases, with 9 bases left in between. This CDR3 has 14 amino acids. Germline-derived CDR1 and CDR2 are SGHVS and FQNEAQ. CDR3 bases: TGTGCCAGCAGCTTAGGCAGGGACACCTACGAGCAGTACTTC. It yields the protein CASSLGRDTYEQYF.

The genes are TRBV5-4 and TRBJ2-2; D might be TRBD1 (5 bases). The CDR3 has 17 amino acids. Germline V CDR1 and CDR2: SGHNT, YYREEE (reference sequence). Trimming removed 0 bases from V and 5 bases from J, with 17 bases in between. In DNA form, the CDR3 reads TGTGCCAGCAGCTTGGGTCTTGGCAGGGCGAGTACCGGGGAGCTGTTTTTT. It yields the protein CASSLGLGRASTGELFF.

The chain recombines TRBV19 with TRBJ1-5, with D uncertain. The CDR3 runs 16 residues. V lost 5 bases, J lost 0 bases, and 14 bases lay in between. Germline CDR1 reads LNHDA; CDR2 reads SQIVND (reference sequence). The CDR3 DNA is TGTGCCAGTAGTCTCCGGGGAAGCTATAGCAATCAGCCCCAGCATTTT. This gives the protein CASSLRGSYSNQPQHF.

The chain employs TRBV29-1 and TRBJ1-2, with unresolved D. With 4 bases removed from V and 4 bases from J, the gap between germline ends came to 13 bases. Germline V lookup: CDR1 SQVTM, CDR2 ANQGSEA. This CDR3 comprises 13 residues. This chain's CDR3 is CSVGERALYGYTF. The CDR3 bases are TGCAGCGTTGGGGAGAGGGCCCTCTATGGCTACACCTTC.

V usage is TRBV5-6 and J usage is TRBJ1-2; TRBD1 is a possible D gene (5 bases). The CDR3 is made up of 14 amino acids. In germline, CDR1 is SGHDT, CDR2 YYEEEE. With 4 bases removed from V and 9 bases from J, the gap between germline ends came to 19 bases. The CDR3 DNA reads as TGTGCCAGCAGCCGCGACTCGGGACTGCTTAGCTACACCTTC. Translation: CASSRDSGLLSYTF.

The chain uses TRBV9 and TRBJ2-5; TRBD1 matches 7 bases. The J segment lost 2 bases and the V segment lost 3 bases, leaving 4 bases of the junction unmatched. The germline V gene has CDR1 SGDLS and CDR2 YYNGEE. This CDR3 region has 14 residues. CDR3 DNA: TGTGCCAGCAGCGGACAGGGAATTCAAGAGACCCAGTACTTC. It codes for CASSGQGIQETQYF. Using reference TRBV9 and TRBJ2-5 for the parts outside the CDR3, the full variable domain is DSGVTQTPKHLITATGQRVTLRCSPRSGDLSVYWYQQSLDQGLQFLIQYYNGEERAKGNILERFSAQQFPDLHSELNLSSLELGDSALYFCASSGQGIQETQYFGPGTRLLVL.

The CDR3 bases are TGTGCCAGCAGCAAGGGGGGAAGGGGGCACTTCACAGATACGCAGTATTTT. Amino acids: CASSKGGRGHFTDTQYF. This rearrangement joins TRBV9 to TRBJ2-3, with D perhaps TRBD1 (7 bases). Germline-derived CDR1 and CDR2 are SGDLS and YYNGEE. The CDR3 sequence is 17 residues long. Between the trimmed V and J ends, which lost 4 bases and 2 bases, there was a span of 20 bases. The full variable domain, with the rest looked up from reference TRBV9 and TRBJ2-3, is DSGVTQTPKHLITATGQRVTLRCSPRSGDLSVYWYQQSLDQGLQFLIQYYNGEERAKGNILERFSAQQFPDLHSELNLSSLELGDSALYFCASSKGGRGHFTDTQYFGPGTRLTVL.

This sequence joins TRBV29-1 and TRBJ2-3; a possible D gene is TRBD2 (6 bases). The germline CDR1 and CDR2 sequences are SQVTM and ANQGSEA. The CDR3 totals 13 residues. V shed 6 bases and J shed 4 bases, with 14 bases lying between them. CDR3 bases: TGCAGCGTACCTGGGGAGGTGGCAGATACGCAGTATTTT. Its translation: CSVPGEVADTQYF.

The CDR3 here is CASRPRVSGSPLHF. CDR3 sequence (DNA): TGTGCCAGCAGGCCCAGGGTTTCAGGTTCACCCCTCCACTTT. This chain uses TRBV28 with TRBJ1-6; weak D call: TRBD1 (5 bases). The CDR3 totals 14 residues. V was cut by 6 bases and J by 9 bases, with 15 bases left in between. Looked up from germline, CDR1 is MDHEN and CDR2 is SYDVKM. The whole variable domain, filled in from reference TRBV28 and TRBJ1-6, reads DVKVTQSSRYLVKRTGEKVFLECVQDMDHENMFWYRQDPGLGLRLIYFSYDVKMKEKGDIPEGYSVSREKKERFSLILESASTNQTSMYLCASRPRVSGSPLHFGNGTRLTVT.

The chain has TRBV19 and TRBJ2-2; a weak D match, TRBD2 (6 bases). Germline assignment: CDR1 LNHDA and CDR2 SQIVND (reference sequence). Between the trimmed V and J ends, which lost 3 bases and 2 bases, there was a span of 16 bases. The CDR3 has 17 amino acids. CDR3 sequence: CASSIRPSGVNTGELFF. CDR3 bases: TGTGCCAGTAGTATTAGACCTTCGGGAGTCAACACCGGGGAGCTGTTTTTT.

The chain joins TRBV5-1 to TRBJ1-3, with 7 bases identical to TRBD1. The CDR3 has 15 residues. Per the germline V gene, CDR1 is SGHRS and CDR2 is YFSETQ. The J segment lost 1 base and the V segment lost 3 bases, leaving 4 bases of the junction unmatched. Written as DNA, the CDR3 is TGCGCCAGCAGCTCCGGGACAGCATCTGGAAACACCATATATTTT. It codes for CASSSGTASGNTIYF.

J is TRBJ1-3 and V is TRBV9; D not certain. This CDR3 is built from 19 residues. Germline CDR1 SGDLS, CDR2 YYNGEE. The ends were cut back, 1 base at V and 0 bases at J, with 20 bases in the middle. CDR3 DNA: TGTGCCAGCAGCGTAACCTCGGAACTAAAAGCTTTCTCTGGAAACACCATATATTTT. Encoded protein: CASSVTSELKAFSGNTIYF.

The chain combines TRBV7-2 with TRBJ2-3; 8 bases line up with TRBD1. The CDR3 totals 14 residues. V lost 5 bases and J lost 3; bases outside the gene matches: 4. CDR1 and CDR2 from the germline V gene are SGHTA and FQGNSA. The chain's CDR3 is CASSMRTGTDTQYF. CDR3 bases: TGTGCCAGCAGCATGAGGACAGGGACAGATACGCAGTATTTT.

The sample holds one count of this clone. The genes are TRBV18 and TRBJ1-1; weak D call: TRBD1 (6 bases). This CDR3 comprises 14 residues. Germline-derived CDR1 and CDR2 are KGHSH and LQKENI. The V end was cut by 4 bases, the J end by 1 base, with 10 bases between. CDR3 region: CASSQQTGNTEAFF. CDR3 nucleotide sequence: TGTGCCAGCTCACAACAGACAGGGAACACTGAAGCTTTCTTT.

This clone was recorded once. The chain carries TRBV5-1 and TRBJ2-1; D is possibly TRBD2 (5 bases). The V and J ends lost 6 bases and 2 bases respectively, with 12 bases between them. Germline CDR1 SGHRS, CDR2 YFSETQ. The CDR3 runs to 14 residues. CDR3 loop: CASTAGRAYNEQFF. CDR3 DNA sequence: TGCGCCAGCACCGCCGGGCGGGCCTACAATGAGCAGTTCTTC. Supplemented by reference TRBV5-1 and TRBJ2-1, the full variable domain reads KAGVTQTPRYLIKTRGQQVTLSCSPISGHRSVSWYQQTPGQGLQFLFEYFSETQRNKGNFPGRFSGRQFSNSRSEMNVSTLELGDSALYLCASTAGRAYNEQFFGPGTRLTVL.

The CDR3 protein is CASSVAGGYTDTQYF. The CDR3, as DNA: TGTGCCAGCAGCGTAGCGGGGGGGTACACAGATACGCAGTATTTT. The rearrangement joins TRBV9 to TRBJ2-3; TRBD2 aligns across 8 bases. The CDR3 sequence is 15 residues long. Germline trimming cut 0 bases from V and 2 bases from J; bases unmatched to any gene: 2. CDR1 is SGDLS, CDR2 YYNGEE, per germline.

This chain joins TRBV11-3 and TRBJ2-2; possibly TRBD1 for D (5 bases). V lost 0 bases, J lost 2 bases, and 10 bases lay in between. Looked up from germline, CDR1 is SGHNT and CDR2 is YENEEA. This CDR3 contains 16 residues. In DNA, the CDR3 is TGTGCCAGCAGCTTAGATTGGGGCCCCAACACCGGGGAGCTGTTTTTT. Its protein is CASSLDWGPNTGELFF.

The chain carries TRBV5-8 and TRBJ1-6, with 8 bases lining up with TRBD1. The ends lost 4 bases at V and 0 bases at J; junction bases unmatched: 12. The germline gives CDR1 SGHTS, CDR2 YDEGEE. The CDR3 is 19 amino acids. This CDR3 reads CASSLIQGAKVSYNSPLHF. CDR3 DNA sequence: TGTGCCAGCAGCCTTATTCAGGGGGCAAAGGTCTCCTATAATTCACCCCTCCACTTT.

This chain joins TRBV19 and TRBJ2-4; TRBD2 agrees at 10 bases. V lost 4 bases and J lost 1; bases outside the gene matches: 7. The V gene's germline CDR1 is LNHDA and CDR2 SQIVND (reference sequence). CDR3 length equals 17 residues. As DNA, the CDR3 is TGTGCCAGTAGTAATGTAGCGGGGGGCCAGGCCAAAAACATTCAGTACTTC. Amino acid sequence: CASSNVAGGQAKNIQYF.

The chain links TRBV7-3 to TRBJ1-2; D is perhaps TRBD1 (5 bases). The CDR3 consists of 13 residues. The germline V and J ends were trimmed by 2 bases and 8 bases, with 12 bases remaining between them. Germline lookup yields CDR1 SGHTA and CDR2 FQGTGA. CDR3 bases: TGTGCCAGCAGCTTATCCGGCCAGGGAGGCTACACCTTC. It is translated as CASSLSGQGGYTF.

The chain employs TRBV5-4 and TRBJ1-1; maybe TRBD1 (6 bases). CDR1 and CDR2 (germline): SGHNT, YYREEE (reference sequence). V was cut by 8 bases and J by 7 bases, with 24 bases left in between. The CDR3 totals 15 residues. CDR3: CASAIRGRGYIEAFF. In DNA, the CDR3 is TGTGCCAGTGCGATACGGGGGAGGGGGTACATTGAAGCTTTCTTT. Variable domain in full (rest from reference TRBV5-4 and TRBJ1-1): ETGVTQSPTHLIKTRGQQVTLRCSSQSGHNTVSWYQQALGQGPQFIFQYYREEENGRGNFPPRFSGLQFPNYSSELNVNALELDDSALYLCASAIRGRGYIEAFFGQGTRLTVV.

In nucleotides, the CDR3 is TGTGCCAGCAGCGCTCTGGGACAATCAAGTGGCTACACCTTC. This gives the protein CASSALGQSSGYTF. The chain carries TRBV5-5 and TRBJ1-2, with a possible D match to TRBD1 (6 bases). CDR1 SGHKS and CDR2 YYEKEE come from the germline V gene (reference sequence). The CDR3 totals 14 residues. The V gene lost 4 bases and the J gene lost 7 bases, with 17 bases spanning the gap.

The chain is built from TRBV6-5 and TRBJ2-2, with TRBD2 matching over 9 bases. The length of the CDR3 is 16 residues. CDR1 is MNHEY and CDR2 is SVGAGI in the germline V gene. The ends lost 3 bases at V and 7 bases at J; junction bases unmatched: 9. CDR3 in amino acids: CASSYGGGAPGGELFF. CDR3 sequence (DNA): TGTGCCAGCAGTTATGGCGGGGGGGCCCCCGGCGGGGAGCTGTTTTTT.

The V and J genes are TRBV15 and TRBJ1-4, with no clear D. The CDR3 spans 15 residues. The germline V gene encodes CDR1 LNHNV and CDR2 YYDKDF (reference sequence). Trimming shortened V by 3 bases and J by 10 bases, and 18 bases separated the two germline ends. Written as DNA, the CDR3 is TGTGCCACCAGCAGTATCAGGTCGAAGGCCCCAAAACTGTTTTTT. Its translation: CATSSIRSKAPKLFF.

The chain employs TRBV2 and TRBJ1-5, with unresolved D. Germline loops: CDR1 SNHLY, CDR2 FYNNEI. The CDR3 runs 13 residues. Trimming removed 2 bases at V and 4 bases at J, with 6 bases between. Here the CDR3 DNA reads TGTGCCAGCAGTGAATTTGAGAATCAGCCCCAGCATTTT. Its protein is CASSEFENQPQHF.

The chain combines TRBV5-1 with TRBJ2-1; TRBD1 matches at 7 bases. V lost 4 bases to trimming and J lost 0 bases; unmatched junction nucleotides: 4. CDR1 and CDR2 from the germline V gene are SGHRS and YFSETQ. CDR3 length: 15 amino acids. The DNA of the CDR3 is TGCGCCAGCAGCGGGACAGTTAACTCCTACAATGAGCAGTTCTTC. Its protein is CASSGTVNSYNEQFF.

This chain uses TRBV11-3 with TRBJ1-2; D call uncertain. V was pared by 5 bases and J by 7 bases, with 11 bases between. CDR1 SGHNT and CDR2 YENEEA come from the germline V gene. This CDR3 has 12 residues. CDR3 amino acids: CASSHFRCGYTF. CDR3 DNA sequence: TGTGCCAGCAGCCACTTCAGGTGTGGCTACACCTTC.

The chain uses TRBV5-6 and TRBJ2-7, with no clear D. V lost 0 bases to trimming and J lost 2 bases, with 6 bases between them. The CDR3 runs 13 residues. Germline V gives CDR1 SGHDT, CDR2 YYEEEE. CDR3 DNA sequence: TGTGCCAGCAGCTTGGGCTATACCTACGAGCAGTACTTC. Its protein product is CASSLGYTYEQYF. Drawing the rest from reference TRBV5-6 and TRBJ2-7, the complete variable domain is DAGVTQSPTHLIKTRGQQVTLRCSPKSGHDTVSWYQQALGQGPQFIFQYYEEEERQRGNFPDRFSGHQFPNYSSELNVNALLLGDSALYLCASSLGYTYEQYFGPGTRLTVT.

J is TRBJ2-3 and V is TRBV7-9; 9 bases line up with TRBD2. Germline lookup yields CDR1 SEHNR and CDR2 FQNEAQ (reference sequence). The V segment lost 1 base and the J segment 2 bases; nucleotides outside the gene matches: 10. This CDR3 region has 18 residues. Written as DNA, the CDR3 is TGTGCCAGCAGCTTAGATCCCCCGCGGGGGGGGTACACAGATACGCAGTATTTT. Protein product: CASSLDPPRGGYTDTQYF.